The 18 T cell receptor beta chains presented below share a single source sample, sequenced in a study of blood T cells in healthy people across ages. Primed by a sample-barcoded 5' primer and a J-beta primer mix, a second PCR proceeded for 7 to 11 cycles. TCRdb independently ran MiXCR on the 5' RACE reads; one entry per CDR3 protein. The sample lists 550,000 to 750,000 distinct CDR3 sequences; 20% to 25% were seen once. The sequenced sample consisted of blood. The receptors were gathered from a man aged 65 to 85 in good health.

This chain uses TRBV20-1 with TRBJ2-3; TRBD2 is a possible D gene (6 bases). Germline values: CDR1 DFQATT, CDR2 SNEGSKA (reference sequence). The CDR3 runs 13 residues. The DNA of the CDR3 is TGCAGCCCTAGTGGGGAGGCCACAGATACGCAGTATTTT. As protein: CSPSGEATDTQYF.

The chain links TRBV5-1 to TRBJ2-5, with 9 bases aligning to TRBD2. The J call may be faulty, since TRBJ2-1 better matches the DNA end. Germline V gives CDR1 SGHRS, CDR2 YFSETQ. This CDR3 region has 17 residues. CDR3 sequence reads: CASSLWARLAGRNEQFF. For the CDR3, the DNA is TGCGCCAGCAGCTTGTGGGCTCGGCTAGCGGGACGCAATGAGCAGTTCTTC.

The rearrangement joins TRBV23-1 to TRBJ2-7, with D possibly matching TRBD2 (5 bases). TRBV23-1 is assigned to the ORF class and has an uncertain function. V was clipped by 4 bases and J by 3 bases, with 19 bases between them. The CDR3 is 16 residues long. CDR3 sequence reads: CASSPQEGEDDYEQYF. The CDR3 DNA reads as TGCGCCAGCAGTCCCCAAGAGGGTGAGGATGACTACGAGCAGTACTTC.

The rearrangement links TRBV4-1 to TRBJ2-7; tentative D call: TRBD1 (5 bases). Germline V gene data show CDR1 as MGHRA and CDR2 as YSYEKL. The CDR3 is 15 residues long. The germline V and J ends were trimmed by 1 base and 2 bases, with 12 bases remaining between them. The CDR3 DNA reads TGCGCCAGCAGCCAAGGAGACAGCGCACCCTACGAGCAGTACTTC. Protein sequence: CASSQGDSAPYEQYF.

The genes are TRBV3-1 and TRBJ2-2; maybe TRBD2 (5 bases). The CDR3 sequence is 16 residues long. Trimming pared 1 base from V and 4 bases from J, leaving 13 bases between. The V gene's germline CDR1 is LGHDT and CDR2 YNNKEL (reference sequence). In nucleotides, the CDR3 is TGTGCCAGCAGCCAAGGGAGGCAGTTAGGCACCGGGGAGCTGTTTTTT. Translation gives CASSQGRQLGTGELFF. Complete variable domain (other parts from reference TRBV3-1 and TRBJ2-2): DTAVSQTPKYLVTQMGNDKSIKCEQNLGHDTMYWYKQDSKKFLKIMFSYNNKELIINETVPNRFSPKSPDKAHLNLHINSLELGDSAVYFCASSQGRQLGTGELFFGEGSRLTVL.

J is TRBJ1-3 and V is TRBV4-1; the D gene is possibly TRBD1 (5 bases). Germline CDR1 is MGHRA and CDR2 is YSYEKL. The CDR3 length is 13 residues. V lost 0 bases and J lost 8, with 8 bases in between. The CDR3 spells CASSQDRGDTIYF. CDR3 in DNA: TGCGCCAGCAGCCAAGATAGAGGGGACACCATATATTTT.

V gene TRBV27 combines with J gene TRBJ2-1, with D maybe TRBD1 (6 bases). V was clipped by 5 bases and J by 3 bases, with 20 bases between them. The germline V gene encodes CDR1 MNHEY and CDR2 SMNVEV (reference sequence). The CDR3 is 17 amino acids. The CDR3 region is CASSTSTPGHLYNEQFF. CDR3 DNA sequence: TGTGCCAGCAGTACGTCCACCCCGGGACACCTCTACAATGAGCAGTTCTTC.

The CDR3 loop reads CASGRTMGEKLFF. The CDR3 DNA follows: TGTGCCAGCGGACGGACTATGGGGGAAAAACTGTTTTTT. J is TRBJ1-4 and V is TRBV2; D is ambiguous. Trimming removed 8 bases from V and 8 bases from J, with 15 bases in between. Germline V gene lookup returns CDR1 SNHLY and CDR2 FYNNEI. CDR3 length: 13 residues. Combining the CDR3 with reference TRBV2 and TRBJ1-4 gives the whole variable domain EPEVTQTPSHQVTQMGQEVILRCVPISNHLYFYWYRQILGQKVEFLVSFYNNEISEKSEIFDDQFSVERPDGSNFTLKIRSTKLEDSAMYFCASGRTMGEKLFFGSGTQLSVL.

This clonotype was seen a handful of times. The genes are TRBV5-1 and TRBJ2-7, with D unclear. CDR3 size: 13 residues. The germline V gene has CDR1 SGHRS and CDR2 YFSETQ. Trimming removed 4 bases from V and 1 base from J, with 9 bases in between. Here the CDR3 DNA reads TGCGCCAGCAGCGCGAGCTCTTCCTACGAGCAGTACTTC. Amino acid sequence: CASSASSSYEQYF.

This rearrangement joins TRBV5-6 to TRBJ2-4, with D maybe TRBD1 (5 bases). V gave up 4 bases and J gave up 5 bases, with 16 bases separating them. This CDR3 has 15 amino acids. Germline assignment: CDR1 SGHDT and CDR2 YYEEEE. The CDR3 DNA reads TGTGCCAGCAGCCTGGACACAAAAGGCCAAAACATTCAGTACTTC. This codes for CASSLDTKGQNIQYF.

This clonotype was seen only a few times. The CDR3 nucleotides read TGCAGTGCTAGATATGAAGAGACCCAGTACTTC. Translating gives CSARYEETQYF. The V and J genes are TRBV20-1 and TRBJ2-5; no firm D call. The CDR3 is made up of 11 amino acids. Germline V gene lookup returns CDR1 DFQATT and CDR2 SNEGSKA (reference sequence). V shed 2 bases and J shed 3 bases, with 4 bases lying between them.

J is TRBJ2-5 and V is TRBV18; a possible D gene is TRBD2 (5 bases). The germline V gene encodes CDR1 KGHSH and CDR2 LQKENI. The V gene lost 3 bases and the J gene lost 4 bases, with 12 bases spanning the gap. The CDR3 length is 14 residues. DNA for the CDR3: TGTGCCAGCTCACCCCCAGAGGGTCCAGAGACCCAGTACTTC. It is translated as CASSPPEGPETQYF.

This CDR3 reads CASGLSGDTQYF. Here the CDR3 DNA reads TGTGCCAGCGGGCTGAGTGGAGATACGCAGTATTTT. The chain couples TRBV7-9 to TRBJ2-3; D call uncertain. Deletions cut 8 bases from V and 5 bases from J, with 11 bases between. The V gene's germline CDR1 is SEHNR and CDR2 FQNEAQ (reference sequence). The length of the CDR3 is 12 residues.

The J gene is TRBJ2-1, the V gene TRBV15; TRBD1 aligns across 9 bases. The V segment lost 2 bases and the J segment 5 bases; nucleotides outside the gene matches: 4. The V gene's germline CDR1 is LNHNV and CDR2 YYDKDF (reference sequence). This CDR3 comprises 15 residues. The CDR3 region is CATSRWDRDNNEQFF. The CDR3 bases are TGTGCCACCAGCAGATGGGACAGGGATAACAATGAGCAGTTCTTC.

As DNA, the CDR3 is TGTGCCAGCAGTTTGAGGCAGGACACAGTTGAGCAGTTCTTC. It specifies CASSLRQDTVEQFF. V usage is TRBV12-3 or TRBV12-4 and J usage is TRBJ2-5; D possibly corresponds to TRBD1 (5 bases). The J call may be incorrect, as the DNA end agrees better with TRBJ2-1. The CDR3 covers 14 residues.

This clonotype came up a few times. This CDR3 reads CASSLSRQGVTGEQYF. CDR3 bases: TGTGCCAGCAGTTTATCCCGGCAGGGAGTAACAGGCGAGCAGTACTTC. This rearrangement joins TRBV28 to TRBJ2-7; D assignment may be TRBD1 or TRBD2 (5 bases each). Trimming shortened V by 1 base and J by 6 bases, and 19 bases separated the two germline ends. The CDR3 totals 16 residues. From germline, CDR1 is MDHEN and CDR2 SYDVKM.

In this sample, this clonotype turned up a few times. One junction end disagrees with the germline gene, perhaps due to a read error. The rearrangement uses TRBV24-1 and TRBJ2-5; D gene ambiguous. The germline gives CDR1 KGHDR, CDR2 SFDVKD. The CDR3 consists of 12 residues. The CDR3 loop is CATSDPQEAQYF. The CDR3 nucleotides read TGTGCCACCAGTGACCCTCAAGAGGCCCAGTACTTC.

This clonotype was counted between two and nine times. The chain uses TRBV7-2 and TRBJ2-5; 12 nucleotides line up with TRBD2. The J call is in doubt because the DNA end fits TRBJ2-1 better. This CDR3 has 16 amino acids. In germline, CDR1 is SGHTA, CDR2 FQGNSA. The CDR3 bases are TGTGCCAGCAGCTTGGGGACTAGCGGGTACTACAATGAGCAGTTCTTC. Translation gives CASSLGTSGYYNEQFF.